Described below is a single T cell receptor (beta chain) sequence and its context. This table comes from immunoSEQ multiplex PCR, and its TCRdb copy is limited to in-frame clones, with some not included. Of about 960,000 clones detected, more than 75% appear once; the ten largest clones hold approximately 1.5%. This sample is part of a study of shared clonotypes between healthy human individuals. There are 16 residues in the CDR3. J lost 2 bases, V lost 1 base, and 8 bases had no gene match. Germline V gene sequence: CDR1 SGHRS, CDR2 YFSETQ. The sample comprised memory CD4+ T cells sorted from blood. Specified subset: CD45RA-negative fraction. The sequence came from a man aged 18 to 30 in good health. The J gene is TRBJ1-1, the V gene TRBV5-1; 7 positions match TRBD1. The CDR3 loop is CASSLIIGQVNTEAFF. DNA of the CDR3: TGCGCCAGCAGCTTGATAATTGGACAGGTCAACACTGAAGCTTTCTTT.